The clone carrying this TCR beta chain came up many times. Germline-derived CDR1 and CDR2 are SEHNR and FQNEAQ (reference sequence). The CDR3 contains 14 residues. V lost 10 bases, J lost 2 bases, and 9 bases stayed unmatched. Preparing the TCRbeta library involved the use of unique molecular identifiers. TCRdb analysed the PCR reads with MiXCR anew, one entry per CDR3 protein. The sample has roughly 500,000 distinct CDR3 sequences; roughly an eighth are singletons. This sample stems from a study of T-cell reconstitution after alpha-beta-depleted transplantation in children. The chain links TRBV7-9 to TRBJ2-7, with TRBD1 matching over 9 bases. This sequence was found in a human donor who donated a stem cell graft to a child with combined immunodeficiency. Here the sequenced sample was PBMCs from the stem cell graft donor, taken from the stem cell graft. DNA for the CDR3: TGTGCCATCGAGGGGACAGGGATCCCCTACGAGCAGTACTTC. This codes for CAIEGTGIPYEQYF.